These T cell receptor beta chains were read from a single sample in a study of blood T cell repertoires in COVID-19. TCRdb keeps only in-frame clones here, not all; method: immunoSEQ multiplex PCR. The sample includes about 160,000 clones, approximately 81% seen only once; the top ten take over 3%. Source material: peripheral blood. The receptors stem from a human donor with acute or convalescent COVID-19. The donor label of this sample is uncertain. The CDR3 runs from the conserved cysteine through the conserved F or W. Each record gives: V gene, clone size, D gene, J gene, CDR3 DNA, CDR3 protein. A D gene is named only where the DNA matches it firmly. Only some rows state a clone size, as once, few, many or a class for expanded clones.

v_call: TRBV5-1
clone_size: -
d_call: TRBD1
j_call: TRBJ1-1
cdr3_nt: TGCGCCAGCAGCTTGGCGCTCTCCGGGACAGAAAACACTGAAGCTTTCTTT
cdr3_aa: CASSLALSGTENTEAFF

v_call: TRBV5-4
clone_size: -
d_call: TRBD2
j_call: TRBJ2-1
cdr3_nt: TGTGCCAGCAGCTTACGACTAGCGCTACACAATGAGCAGTTCTTC
cdr3_aa: CASSLRLALHNEQFF

v_call: TRBV6-5
clone_size: -
d_call: -
j_call: TRBJ2-7
cdr3_nt: TGTGCCAGCAGCTCACAAATCCGGGACAACCACGAGCAGTACTTC
cdr3_aa: CASSSQIRDNHEQYF

v_call: TRBV27
clone_size: -
d_call: TRBD2
j_call: TRBJ2-3
cdr3_nt: TGTGCCAGCAGTTTACCGGGACTATCAGTCCATACGCAGTATTTT
cdr3_aa: CASSLPGLSVHTQYF

v_call: TRBV6-5
clone_size: -
d_call: -
j_call: TRBJ2-3
cdr3_nt: TGTGCCAGCAGTCCCCAGGGAGGTACGCAGTATTTT
cdr3_aa: CASSPQGGTQYF

v_call: TRBV6-1
clone_size: -
d_call: -
j_call: TRBJ1-3
cdr3_nt: TGTGCCAGCAGTGAATCGAGGGATGGAAACACCATATATTTT
cdr3_aa: CASSESRDGNTIYF

v_call: TRBV6-2/TRBV6-3
clone_size: -
d_call: TRBD1
j_call: TRBJ2-7
cdr3_nt: TGTGCCAGCAGTTTTGGGACAGGGCACTACGAGCAGTACTTC
cdr3_aa: CASSFGTGHYEQYF

v_call: TRBV3-1/TRBV3-2
clone_size: -
d_call: TRBD1
j_call: TRBJ1-1
cdr3_nt: TGTGCCAGCAGCCGGACAGGGGGAGGAGCTCCCCATGAAGCTTTCTTT
cdr3_aa: CASSRTGGGAPHEAFF

v_call: TRBV10-1
clone_size: -
d_call: -
j_call: TRBJ1-1
cdr3_nt: TGCGCCAGCAGTGAACAGGGCTACACTGAAGCTTTCTTT
cdr3_aa: CASSEQGYTEAFF

v_call: TRBV11-3
clone_size: -
d_call: TRBD2
j_call: TRBJ2-1
cdr3_nt: TGTGCCAGCAGCTTGCGAGCGGGGGGTTACAATGAGCAGTTCTTC
cdr3_aa: CASSLRAGGYNEQFF

v_call: TRBV4-1
clone_size: -
d_call: TRBD1
j_call: TRBJ2-3
cdr3_nt: TGCGCCAGCAGCCCGGGACAGCCGAGCACAGATACGCAGTATTTT
cdr3_aa: CASSPGQPSTDTQYF

v_call: TRBV19
clone_size: -
d_call: -
j_call: TRBJ2-3
cdr3_nt: TGTGCCAGTAGTGTGACAACTAGCACAGATACGCAGTATTTT
cdr3_aa: CASSVTTSTDTQYF

v_call: TRBV30
clone_size: -
d_call: -
j_call: TRBJ2-3
cdr3_nt: TGTGCCTGGAGCCGGAGGGGCTCAGATACGCAGTATTTT
cdr3_aa: CAWSRRGSDTQYF

v_call: TRBV5-8
clone_size: -
d_call: -
j_call: TRBJ1-5
cdr3_nt: TGTGCCAGCAGGGGACTAAGGGGACAGCCCCAGCATTTT
cdr3_aa: CASRGLRGQPQHF

v_call: TRBV5-1
clone_size: -
d_call: TRBD2
j_call: TRBJ2-5
cdr3_nt: TGCGCCAGCAGCTTAGAGTATCAGGCGGGGGGGCGATACCAAGAGACCCAGTACTTC
cdr3_aa: CASSLEYQAGGRYQETQYF

v_call: TRBV7-2
clone_size: -
d_call: -
j_call: TRBJ1-6
cdr3_nt: TGTGCCAGCAGCTTAGTGTTATTGACAGCCTATAATTCACCCCTCCACTTT
cdr3_aa: CASSLVLLTAYNSPLHF

v_call: TRBV7-2
clone_size: -
d_call: -
j_call: TRBJ1-5
cdr3_nt: TGTGCCAGCAGCTTGCGACAGCCGAAGCAGCCCCAGCATTTT
cdr3_aa: CASSLRQPKQPQHF

v_call: TRBV6-5
clone_size: -
d_call: -
j_call: TRBJ1-1
cdr3_nt: TGTGCCAGCAAGTTAGCATCAGGGTATAACACTGAAGCTTTCTTT
cdr3_aa: CASKLASGYNTEAFF

v_call: TRBV2
clone_size: -
d_call: TRBD2
j_call: TRBJ2-3
cdr3_nt: TGTGCCAGCACACCCAGCGGGGGGGCCATAGATACGCAGTATTTT
cdr3_aa: CASTPSGGAIDTQYF

v_call: TRBV7-3
clone_size: -
d_call: TRBD1
j_call: TRBJ2-1
cdr3_nt: TGTGCCAGCAGCCTACAGGGGTTAGGCTACAATGAGCAGTTCTTC
cdr3_aa: CASSLQGLGYNEQFF

v_call: TRBV30
clone_size: -
d_call: -
j_call: TRBJ1-2
cdr3_nt: TGTGCCTGGAGCGCCGGTTCAGGACTAAGTAACTATGGCTACACCTTC
cdr3_aa: CAWSAGSGLSNYGYTF

v_call: TRBV3-1/TRBV3-2
clone_size: once
d_call: -
j_call: TRBJ1-2
cdr3_nt: TGTGCCAGCAGCCAAGAATCTGGAGAGACCAGGTTCCAGGGTAATGGCTACACCTTC
cdr3_aa: CASSQESGETRFQGNGYTF

v_call: TRBV4-3
clone_size: -
d_call: TRBD1
j_call: TRBJ2-1
cdr3_nt: TGCGCCAGCAGCCAGGGACCGGGACAGGGTTTCAATGAGCAGTTCTTC
cdr3_aa: CASSQGPGQGFNEQFF

v_call: TRBV6-5
clone_size: -
d_call: TRBD1
j_call: TRBJ1-3
cdr3_nt: TGTGCCAGCAGGGAGGGACAGGGAAACACCATATATTTT
cdr3_aa: CASREGQGNTIYF

v_call: TRBV6-4
clone_size: -
d_call: -
j_call: TRBJ1-2
cdr3_nt: TGTGCCAGCAGTCCTACCCATAACTATGGCTACACCTTC
cdr3_aa: CASSPTHNYGYTF

v_call: TRBV29-1
clone_size: -
d_call: -
j_call: TRBJ1-2
cdr3_nt: TGCAGCCATAGACAGCCCGAAGCGTCTTATCGTGGCTACACCTTC
cdr3_aa: CSHRQPEASYRGYTF

v_call: TRBV6-5
clone_size: -
d_call: TRBD1
j_call: TRBJ1-2
cdr3_nt: TGTGCCAGCAGTTACGAAGGGGGCTCCGGTGGCTACACCTTC
cdr3_aa: CASSYEGGSGGYTF

v_call: TRBV30
clone_size: -
d_call: TRBD1
j_call: TRBJ1-4
cdr3_nt: TGTGCCTGGAGTATACCACAGGGGAGACATGAAAAACTGTTTTTT
cdr3_aa: CAWSIPQGRHEKLFF

v_call: TRBV5-4
clone_size: -
d_call: -
j_call: TRBJ1-4
cdr3_nt: TGTGCCAGCAGCTGGGGGGGGTCCTCTAATGAAAAACTGTTTTTT
cdr3_aa: CASSWGGSSNEKLFF

v_call: TRBV10-1
clone_size: -
d_call: TRBD1
j_call: TRBJ1-2
cdr3_nt: TGCGCCAGCAGCGCAGGGGGAAACTATGGCTACACCTTC
cdr3_aa: CASSAGGNYGYTF

v_call: TRBV7-2
clone_size: -
d_call: TRBD1
j_call: TRBJ1-1
cdr3_nt: TGTGCCAGCAGTCGACTACAGGGGGCTACTGAAGCTTTCTTT
cdr3_aa: CASSRLQGATEAFF

v_call: TRBV27
clone_size: -
d_call: -
j_call: TRBJ2-7
cdr3_nt: TGTGCCAGCAGTCCCTCCGGGTTCTACTACGAGCAGTACTTC
cdr3_aa: CASSPSGFYYEQYF

v_call: TRBV7-2
clone_size: -
d_call: TRBD1
j_call: TRBJ1-4
cdr3_nt: TGTGCCAGCAGCTCCCGGACAGGGGGAGGCGAAAAACTGTTTTTT
cdr3_aa: CASSSRTGGGEKLFF

v_call: TRBV7-2
clone_size: -
d_call: TRBD1
j_call: TRBJ2-3
cdr3_nt: TGTGCCAGCAGCCGGGGACAGGGCCGGGTAGATACGCAGTATTTT
cdr3_aa: CASSRGQGRVDTQYF

v_call: TRBV7-3
clone_size: once
d_call: TRBD2
j_call: TRBJ2-6
cdr3_nt: TGTGCCAGCAGCTTAAGACCTAGCGGTGCCTCTGGGGCCAACGTCCTGACTTTC
cdr3_aa: CASSLRPSGASGANVLTF

v_call: TRBV28
clone_size: -
d_call: TRBD1
j_call: TRBJ1-5
cdr3_nt: TGTGCCACCCACAGGGGCCGTTGGGGCAATCAGCCCCAGCATTTT
cdr3_aa: CATHRGRWGNQPQHF

v_call: TRBV5-5
clone_size: -
d_call: TRBD1
j_call: TRBJ1-2
cdr3_nt: TGTGCCAGCAGCTCACAGGGGGCATGGGGTGGGGATGGCTACACCTTC
cdr3_aa: CASSSQGAWGGDGYTF

v_call: TRBV29-1
clone_size: -
d_call: TRBD1
j_call: TRBJ1-1
cdr3_nt: TGCAGCGTTGAAGATCGCAGGGGGGACACTGAAGCTTTCTTT
cdr3_aa: CSVEDRRGDTEAFF

v_call: TRBV6-5
clone_size: -
d_call: -
j_call: TRBJ1-3
cdr3_nt: TGTGCCAGCAGTTACGAGAGGGCTGGAAACACCATATATTTT
cdr3_aa: CASSYERAGNTIYF

v_call: TRBV3-1/TRBV3-2
clone_size: -
d_call: TRBD1
j_call: TRBJ1-2
cdr3_nt: TGTGCCAGCAGCCAGGACAGGGCCTATGGCTACACCTTC
cdr3_aa: CASSQDRAYGYTF

v_call: TRBV10-3
clone_size: -
d_call: -
j_call: TRBJ1-6
cdr3_nt: TGTGCCATCGGGGAGAGGGTAGACAATTCACCCCTCCACTTT
cdr3_aa: CAIGERVDNSPLHF

v_call: TRBV6-6
clone_size: once
d_call: TRBD2
j_call: TRBJ2-3
cdr3_nt: TGTGCCAGCATCACCGGGGGGGCGGGAGATACGCAGTATTTT
cdr3_aa: CASITGGAGDTQYF

v_call: TRBV7-2
clone_size: once
d_call: TRBD2
j_call: TRBJ2-3
cdr3_nt: TGTGCCAGCAGGCAAGCGGGGGGGCCCGCAGATACGCAGTATTTT
cdr3_aa: CASRQAGGPADTQYF

v_call: TRBV4-2
clone_size: few
d_call: -
j_call: TRBJ1-4
cdr3_nt: TGTGCCAGCAGCCAAGGTGAGGGAGTTTTGTTTTTT
cdr3_aa: CASSQGEGVLFF

v_call: TRBV7-2
clone_size: -
d_call: -
j_call: TRBJ2-3
cdr3_nt: TGTGCCAGCAGCCGTCAGATTGAACAGGGCACAGATACGCAGTATTTT
cdr3_aa: CASSRQIEQGTDTQYF

v_call: TRBV7-9
clone_size: -
d_call: -
j_call: TRBJ2-2
cdr3_nt: TGTGCCAGCAGCTTAGGGCTTGGGAACACCGGGGAGCTGTTTTTT
cdr3_aa: CASSLGLGNTGELFF

v_call: TRBV7-8
clone_size: -
d_call: -
j_call: TRBJ2-5
cdr3_nt: TGTGCCAGCAGCTTAGGTTTGTTGGCCCAGCGCGGTGAGACCCAGTACTTC
cdr3_aa: CASSLGLLAQRGETQYF

v_call: TRBV7-9
clone_size: -
d_call: -
j_call: TRBJ1-1
cdr3_nt: TGTGCCAGCAGCTTAGGGAGAAGGTTGCCCGACAGTGAAGCTTTCTTT
cdr3_aa: CASSLGRRLPDSEAFF